These 2 T cell receptor beta chains were all obtained from the same sample, sequenced in a study of blood T cell repertoires in COVID-19. Here immunoSEQ multiplex PCR was the method, and the copy in TCRdb shows in-frame clones only, minus some. The sample carries about 110,000 clones, more than 65% recorded once. The sample comprised peripheral blood. The source is an elderly woman with acute or convalescent COVID-19.

The gene calls are TRBV28 and TRBJ1-5; weak D call: TRBD1 (5 bases). V was trimmed by 7 bases and J by 3 bases, leaving 13 bases between them. Germline values: CDR1 MDHEN, CDR2 SYDVKM. The CDR3 has 14 amino acids. The CDR3 DNA sequence: TGTGCCAGCACCCCTCAGGGATACAATCAGCCCCAGCATTTT. Its protein product is CASTPQGYNQPQHF.

The gene calls are TRBV2 and TRBJ2-7; 10 bases are a match to TRBD2. Germline V lookup: CDR1 SNHLY, CDR2 FYNNEI. The V and J ends lost 5 bases and 2 bases, in that order; junction bases with no gene match: 6. The length of the CDR3 is 15 residues. Here the CDR3 DNA reads TGTGCCAGCAGTAGGTCTAGCGGGGGTACCTACGAGCAGTACTTC. This codes for CASSRSSGGTYEQYF.